The clone carrying this TCR beta chain has a single count. The sample comes from a study of blood T cell repertoires in COVID-19. Looking at the study overall: Samples of COVID-19 (acute and convalescent) were obtained from the United States, Italy and Spain. Nucleic acid was either cDNA or gDNA, and it came from T cells, B-cell-depleted T cells, or PBMCs.

Per the study methods: For nucleated cells, counts were estimated from reference gene primer amplification. The assay was immunoSEQ multiplex PCR, and TCRdb's table has in-frame clones only and misses some. V and J calls and clone size are those listed in that table; D and trimming were worked out from the DNA. Of some 87,000 clones listed, about 70% are singletons. Germline V gene sequence: CDR1 LNHDA, CDR2 SQIVND (reference sequence). This CDR3 comprises 14 residues. V lost 0 bases and J 1 base, leaving 6 bases between the germline ends. Sequencing was carried out using peripheral blood. This receptor was identified in an elderly woman with active or convalescent COVID-19. This rearrangement joins TRBV19 to TRBJ1-1, with D unresolved. CDR3 in amino acids: CASSIDRKNTEAFF. The CDR3 DNA sequence: TGTGCCAGTAGTATAGACAGAAAGAACACTGAAGCTTTCTTT.